Below, one T cell receptor (beta chain) is given with its context. The antigen remains unidentified. The PCR employed 60 Vbeta primers together with 13 Jbeta primers. As handled by the study authors: Approximately 87 million unique TCR beta chains, about 12 million shared, were counted in a later analysis. This table comes from immunoSEQ multiplex PCR, and its TCRdb copy is limited to in-frame clones, with some not included. V, J and clone size were drawn from that table, and D and trimming were deduced from the DNA. The sample's table shows 200,000 or so clones. The data stem from a study of cytomegalovirus exposure and HLA in healthy donors. Study-level information: Of 398 genotyped donors, about 81% clustered with self-reported Caucasian donors.

The germline V gene has CDR1 MNHEY and CDR2 SVGAGI. V trimming: 10 bases; J trimming: 2 bases; junction bases outside the gene matches: 8. The CDR3 consists of 13 residues. Study-wide findings and caveats: The study carried out a later analysis of TCR beta sequences. It associated 15,000 to 20,000 of them with specific HLA alleles at a false discovery rate of 0.05.

The chain employs TRBV6-5 and TRBJ2-7, with TRBD1 identical over 7 bases. Material: PBMCs. This receptor was identified in a girl aged 2 to 10 in good health and CMV-seropositive. CDR3 DNA: TGTGCCACCACGGACAGGCCTGCCTACGAGCAGTACTTC. This gives the protein CATTDRPAYEQYF.